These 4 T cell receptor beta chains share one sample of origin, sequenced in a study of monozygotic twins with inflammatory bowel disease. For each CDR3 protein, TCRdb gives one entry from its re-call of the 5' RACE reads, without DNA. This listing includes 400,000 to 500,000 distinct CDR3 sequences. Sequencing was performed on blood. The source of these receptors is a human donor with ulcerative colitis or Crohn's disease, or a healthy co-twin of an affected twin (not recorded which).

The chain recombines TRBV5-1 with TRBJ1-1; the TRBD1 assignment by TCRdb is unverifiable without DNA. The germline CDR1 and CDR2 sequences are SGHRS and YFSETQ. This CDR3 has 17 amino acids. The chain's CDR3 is CASSLNTGGSGNAEAFF.

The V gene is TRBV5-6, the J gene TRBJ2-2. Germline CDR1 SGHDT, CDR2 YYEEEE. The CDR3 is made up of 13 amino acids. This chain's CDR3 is CASSSVGAGELFF.

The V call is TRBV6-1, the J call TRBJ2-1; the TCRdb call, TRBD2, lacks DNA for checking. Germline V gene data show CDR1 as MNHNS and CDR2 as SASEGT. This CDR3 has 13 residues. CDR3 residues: CASSDDRARRRFF.

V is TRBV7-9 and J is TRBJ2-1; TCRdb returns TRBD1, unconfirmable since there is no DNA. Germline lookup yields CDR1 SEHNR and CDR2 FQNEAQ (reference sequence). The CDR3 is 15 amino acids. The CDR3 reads CASSLRVGGTPSEFF.